Below are 20 T cell receptor beta chains sequenced from a single sample in a study of cytomegalovirus exposure and HLA in healthy donors. 13 Jbeta primers and 60 Vbeta primers were used for the PCR. The assay was immunoSEQ multiplex PCR, and TCRdb's table has in-frame clones only and misses some. The data contain some 150,000 clones, 76% of them seen just once; the ten biggest clones take up around 3.7%. The sample was PBMCs. Source of these receptors: a man between 18 and 29 years old in good health and CMV-seronegative.

The V gene is TRBV19, the J gene TRBJ1-4; 10 bases fit TRBD1. V lost 6 bases to trimming and J lost 3 bases; unmatched junction nucleotides: 10. This CDR3 region has 17 residues. Germline values: CDR1 LNHDA, CDR2 SQIVND (reference sequence). The CDR3 coding sequence is TGTGCCAGTAGGACGTCGGGACAGGGGTTCTCTAATGAAAAACTGTTTTTT. Translating gives CASRTSGQGFSNEKLFF.

The V and J genes are TRBV11-2 and TRBJ2-7, with TRBD1 matching over 9 bases. The junction had 14 bases not matched to a gene; V was cut back by 5 bases and J by 6 bases. The CDR3 is made up of 16 amino acids. Germline V gives CDR1 SGHAT, CDR2 FQNNGV. DNA for the CDR3: TGTGCCAGCAGCGCGGACAGGGGCCATGGGCCCCGCGAGCAGTACTTC. Protein product: CASSADRGHGPREQYF.

This rearrangement joins TRBV11-2 to TRBJ2-7; the match to TRBD2 covers 7 bases. The CDR3 sequence is 14 residues long. The germline V gene has CDR1 SGHAT and CDR2 FQNNGV. The V segment lost 5 bases and the J segment 9 bases; nucleotides outside the gene matches: 13. CDR3 sequence (DNA): TGTGCCAGCAGCGCTGGACGGGGGGAGGTTGGGCAGTACTTC. Translated: CASSAGRGEVGQYF.

The CDR3 here is CASSPDSGTAGYGYTF. The CDR3 DNA sequence: TGCGCCAGCAGCCCCGATTCAGGCACCGCGGGCTATGGCTACACCTTC. The chain employs TRBV5-1 and TRBJ1-2; D gene unclear. Trimming shortened V by 4 bases and J by 4 bases, and 20 bases separated the two germline ends. CDR1 is SGHRS, CDR2 YFSETQ, per germline. The CDR3 runs 16 residues.

J is TRBJ1-2 and V is TRBV19; TRBD1 is a possible D gene (6 bases). There are 15 residues in the CDR3. Trimming shortened V by 6 bases and J by 2 bases, and 16 bases separated the two germline ends. Germline V gives CDR1 LNHDA, CDR2 SQIVND (reference sequence). For the CDR3, the DNA is TGTGCCAGTAGCGGAGCAGGGGCGGGCAACTATGGCTACACCTTC. Amino acids: CASSGAGAGNYGYTF.

The CDR3 loop reads CASSVDGIGTDTQYF. CDR3 nucleotides: TGTGCCAGCAGCGTAGACGGTATTGGCACAGATACGCAGTATTTT. This rearrangement joins TRBV9 to TRBJ2-3, with D unclear. CDR3 length: 15 amino acids. CDR1 is SGDLS, CDR2 YYNGEE, per germline. V lost 0 bases and J lost 1, with 9 bases in between.

The rearrangement uses TRBV2 and TRBJ1-4, with 8 bases matching TRBD1. The trim removed 6 bases at V and 10 bases at J, leaving 10 bases unmatched. Germline-derived CDR1 and CDR2 are SNHLY and FYNNEI. There are 14 residues in the CDR3. This CDR3 reads CASSRGQGGGKLFF. The CDR3 bases are TGTGCCAGCAGCCGTGGACAGGGCGGGGGAAAACTGTTTTTT.

V usage is TRBV28 and J usage is TRBJ1-5; possibly TRBD1 for D (5 bases). Germline CDR1 reads MDHEN; CDR2 reads SYDVKM. V was cut by 6 bases and J by 6 bases, with 12 bases left in between. The CDR3 has 13 amino acids. CDR3 sequence: CASRAGWSQPQHF. CDR3 DNA: TGTGCCAGCAGGGCAGGGTGGAGTCAGCCCCAGCATTTT.

The gene calls are TRBV7-6 and TRBJ1-1, with a tentative D call TRBD1 (5 bases). V lost 0 bases, J lost 5 bases, and 13 bases lay in between. CDR1 is SGHVS, CDR2 FNYEAQ, per germline. The CDR3 runs to 15 residues. The CDR3 reads CASSLAVGRATEAFF. Here the CDR3 DNA reads TGTGCCAGCAGCTTAGCGGTCGGCAGGGCGACTGAAGCTTTCTTT.

V gene TRBV2 combines with J gene TRBJ2-5; 9 bases match TRBD2. V trimming: 8 bases; J trimming: 5 bases; junction bases outside the gene matches: 12. The V gene's germline CDR1 is SNHLY and CDR2 FYNNEI. The CDR3 is 15 residues long. The CDR3: CASSPGGAGGETQYF. For the CDR3, the DNA is TGTGCCAGCTCCCCGGGGGGGGCGGGAGGGGAGACCCAGTACTTC.

This clone turned up a few times. The J gene is TRBJ2-1, the V gene TRBV4-2; 8 bases are shared with TRBD2. The CDR3 consists of 17 residues. CDR1 LGHNA and CDR2 YNFKEQ come from the germline V gene. Trimming at V came to 4 bases and at J to 0 bases, leaving 8 bases not matched to a gene. The DNA of the CDR3 is TGTGCCAGCAGCCTCTTACGGGGGGGCTTCTCCTACAATGAGCAGTTCTTC. Translated, it gives CASSLLRGGFSYNEQFF.

The chain joins TRBV5-3 to TRBJ2-7; a weak D match, TRBD2 (5 bases). TRBV5-3 is noted as an ORF with a role that remains uncertain. CDR3 length equals 14 residues. Trimming took 2 bases from V and 0 from J, leaving 9 bases between them. CDR3 DNA: TGTGCCAGAAGCTTAGGCGGGCCCTCCTACGAGCAGTACTTC. Its translation: CARSLGGPSYEQYF.

The chain links TRBV11-2 to TRBJ2-3; no clear D. V gave up 5 bases and J gave up 0 bases, with 3 bases separating them. CDR3 length equals 12 residues. The germline V gene encodes CDR1 SGHAT and CDR2 FQNNGV. CDR3 sequence (DNA): TGTGCCAGCAGCCTGAGCACAGATACGCAGTATTTT. Translation gives CASSLSTDTQYF.

The rearrangement joins TRBV18 to TRBJ1-6; D gene ambiguous. The CDR3 contains 15 residues. V lost 1 base and J 7 bases, leaving 11 bases between the germline ends. The germline V gene encodes CDR1 KGHSH and CDR2 LQKENI. CDR3 protein: CASSPHSGGNSPLHF. In nucleotides, the CDR3 is TGTGCCAGCTCACCACACAGCGGTGGGAATTCACCCCTCCACTTT.

The sample holds a few counts of this clone. V is TRBV9 and J is TRBJ1-3; unclear D gene. Trimming took off 3 bases at V and 2 bases at J, with 15 bases between the two ends. This CDR3 is built from 16 residues. From germline, CDR1 is SGDLS and CDR2 YYNGEE. The CDR3 region is CASSAGAGWAGNTIYF. CDR3 nucleotides: TGTGCCAGCAGCGCGGGTGCGGGGTGGGCTGGAAACACCATATATTTT.

This clone showed up just a few times. V gene TRBV4-1 combines with J gene TRBJ2-3; 14 bases agree with TRBD2. The germline CDR1 and CDR2 sequences are MGHRA and YSYEKL. This CDR3 has 19 amino acids. The J segment lost 5 bases and the V segment lost 6 bases, leaving 16 bases of the junction unmatched. In DNA, the CDR3 is TGCGCCAGCAGAGCCGGACTAGCGGGGGGCCCTACGGGGCGAGATACGCAGTATTTT. The encoded protein is CASRAGLAGGPTGRDTQYF.

The V call is TRBV27, the J call TRBJ2-6, with TRBD1 matching 9 bases. Per germline, CDR1 MNHEY and CDR2 SMNVEV (reference sequence). The CDR3 loop spans 16 amino acids. V was clipped by 7 bases and J by 2 bases; unmatched bases: 6. CDR3 sequence: CASTLQGAPGANVLTF. CDR3 bases: TGTGCCAGCACCCTACAGGGGGCGCCTGGGGCCAACGTCCTGACTTTC. The variable domain in full, with the rest retrieved from reference TRBV27 and TRBJ2-6, is EAQVTQNPRYLITVTGKKLTVTCSQNMNHEYMSWYRQDPGLGLRQIYYSMNVEVTDKGDVPEGYKVSRKEKRNFPLILESPSPNQTSLYFCASTLQGAPGANVLTFGAGSRLTVL.

V and J are TRBV10-3 and TRBJ2-1; perhaps TRBD1 as D (5 bases). CDR1 and CDR2 (germline): ENHRY, SYGVKD. The CDR3 covers 16 residues. V lost 0 bases to trimming and J lost 1 base, with 10 bases between them. The CDR3 DNA follows: TGTGCCATCAGTGAGTCGAGCACAGGATCCTACAATGAGCAGTTCTTC. Its translation is CAISESSTGSYNEQFF.

This clone was seen a handful of times. J is TRBJ1-1 and V is TRBV6-1; a weak D match, TRBD1 (5 bases). The CDR3 extends over 13 amino acids. The germline gives CDR1 MNHNS, CDR2 SASEGT. V lost 6 bases, J lost 4 bases, and 12 bases lay in between. The CDR3 DNA reads TGTGCCAGCAGGTCAGGGTTGGGCACTGAAGCTTTCTTT. This translates into CASRSGLGTEAFF.

This chain uses TRBV6-5 with TRBJ1-1; 7 nucleotides align to TRBD1. Trimming at V came to 5 bases and at J to 4 bases, leaving 7 bases not matched to a gene. The CDR3 spans 14 residues. The germline gives CDR1 MNHEY, CDR2 SVGAGI. In nucleotides, the CDR3 is TGTGCCAGCAGTCCTACAGGGGTGGGCACTGAAGCTTTCTTT. It specifies CASSPTGVGTEAFF.